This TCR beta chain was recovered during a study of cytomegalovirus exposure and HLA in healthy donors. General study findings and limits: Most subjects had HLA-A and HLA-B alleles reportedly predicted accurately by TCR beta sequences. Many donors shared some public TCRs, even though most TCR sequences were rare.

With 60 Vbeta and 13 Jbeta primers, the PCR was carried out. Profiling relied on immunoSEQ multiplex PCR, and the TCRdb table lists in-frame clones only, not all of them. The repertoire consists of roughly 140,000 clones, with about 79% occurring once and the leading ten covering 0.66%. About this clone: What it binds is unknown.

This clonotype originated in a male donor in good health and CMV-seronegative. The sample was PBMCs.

The DNA for the CDR3 is TGTGCCAGCAGTCCGGACAGGGTGATTCAGCCCCAGCATTTT. It is translated as CASSPDRVIQPQHF. The gene calls are TRBV5-7 and TRBJ1-5, with TRBD1 matching over 8 bases. TRBV5-7 is an ORF; its function is uncertain. This CDR3 is built from 14 residues. With V trimmed by 5 bases and J by 6 bases, 7 bases remained unmatched.